The 32 T cell receptor beta chains below were found in one sample sequenced in a study of T cells after yellow fever vaccination. TCRdb redid the calling of the 5' RACE reads with MiXCR, one entry per CDR3 protein. This sample has around 340,000 distinct CDR3 sequences, with around 13% found just once. The input for sequencing was CD4+ T cells sorted from PBMCs, taken 15 days after the yellow fever booster vaccination. The receptors here all came from a man aged 18-30 years who received the YFV17D yellow fever vaccine.

This clonotype was detected only a few times. The CDR3 DNA follows: TGTGCCAGCAGCTTAGCCTTTTTCAGGGGGCACGGGGCCCAGTACTTC. Translating it yields CASSLAFFRGHGAQYF. The gene calls are TRBV7-8 and TRBJ2-5; 8 bases align to TRBD1. With V trimmed by 0 bases and J by 9 bases, 12 bases remained unmatched. The CDR3 sequence is 16 residues long. Germline V gives CDR1 SGHVS, CDR2 FQNEAQ.

J is TRBJ1-5 and V is TRBV6-2 or TRBV6-3; 9 positions match TRBD1. The germline CDR1 and CDR2 sequences are MNHEY and SVGEGT. Trimming removed 6 bases from V and 6 bases from J; junction bases left unmatched: 6. The CDR3 totals 14 residues. In nucleotides, the CDR3 is TGTGCCAGCAGGGCGGACAGGGGAGGTCAGCCCCAGCATTTT. Its protein product is CASRADRGGQPQHF.

The chain links TRBV7-2 to TRBJ2-5; D remains ambiguous. V dropped 4 bases and J dropped 1 base, with 4 bases sitting between them. This CDR3 has 12 amino acids. Germline CDR1 is SGHTA and CDR2 is FQGNSA. CDR3 bases: TGTGCCAGCAGCTCCATCCAAGAGACCCAGTACTTC. Amino acid sequence: CASSSIQETQYF.

This sequence joins TRBV6-2 or TRBV6-3 and TRBJ2-7; unclear D gene. V lost 6 bases and J 0 bases, leaving 6 bases between the germline ends. There are 12 residues in the CDR3. The germline V gene has CDR1 MNHEY and CDR2 SVGEGT. CDR3 nucleotides: TGTGCCAGCAGCGGCAGCTCCTACGAGCAGTACTTC. Translated, it gives CASSGSSYEQYF.

The chain uses TRBV6-5 and TRBJ1-1; possibly TRBD1 for D (6 bases). The CDR3 sequence is 13 residues long. V shed 5 bases and J shed 7 bases, with 14 bases lying between them. In germline, CDR1 is MNHEY, CDR2 SVGAGI. CDR3 residues: CASSGGQRVEAFF. In DNA form, the CDR3 reads TGTGCCAGCAGTGGAGGACAGAGGGTTGAAGCTTTCTTT.

This clonotype is categorized as medium-sized. The chain employs TRBV27 and TRBJ1-1; 9 positions agree with TRBD1. Germline V gives CDR1 MNHEY, CDR2 SMNVEV (reference sequence). V trimming: 3 bases; J trimming: 3 bases; junction bases outside the gene matches: 5. CDR3 length: 15 amino acids. CDR3 DNA: TGTGCCAGCAGTTTTGAGGGACAGGGTCACACTGAAGCTTTCTTT. Translation: CASSFEGQGHTEAFF.

This clonotype appeared once. The chain recombines TRBV5-1 with TRBJ2-3; 8 bases match TRBD1. Germline V gene data show CDR1 as SGHRS and CDR2 as YFSETQ. V dropped 4 bases and J dropped 1; count of bases not matched to a gene: 8. The CDR3 runs to 16 residues. CDR3 in DNA: TGCGCCAGCAGCCTAGGGGCGACAGGGGGCACAGATACGCAGTATTTT. It encodes CASSLGATGGTDTQYF.

The gene calls are TRBV20-1 and TRBJ2-7; the match to TRBD1 covers 10 bases. V lost 6 bases and J lost 1; bases outside the gene matches: 6. Germline CDR1 and CDR2: DFQATT and SNEGSKA (reference sequence). This CDR3 is 14 amino acids long. The CDR3: CSASPGQGSYEQYF. The CDR3 bases are TGCAGTGCCTCCCCGGGACAGGGGTCCTACGAGCAGTACTTC.

This clonotype showed up just a few times. This chain uses TRBV4-3 with TRBJ2-5; possibly TRBD1 or TRBD2 for D (6 bases each). The germline gives CDR1 LGHNA, CDR2 YSLEER. The CDR3 has 15 residues. Trimming took 3 bases from V and 4 from J, leaving 15 bases between them. The CDR3 reads CASSQPGAGAETQYF. CDR3 nucleotides: TGCGCCAGCAGCCAGCCGGGGGCTGGGGCAGAGACCCAGTACTTC.

The chain links TRBV6-2 or TRBV6-3 to TRBJ2-5; TRBD2 matches at 8 bases. V shed 5 bases, J shed 4 bases, and the junction held 15 bases outside the gene matches. Germline V gives CDR1 MNHEY, CDR2 SVGEGT. The CDR3 is made up of 17 amino acids. CDR3 residues: CASSHNIGLAPRETQYF. In DNA form, the CDR3 reads TGTGCCAGCAGTCACAACATAGGACTAGCCCCGCGAGAGACCCAGTACTTC.

The chain has TRBV5-5 and TRBJ2-7, with D perhaps TRBD2 (7 bases). Germline V gives CDR1 SGHKS, CDR2 YYEKEE (reference sequence). The V gene lost 1 base and the J gene lost 3 bases, with 14 bases spanning the gap. This CDR3 has 15 amino acids. As DNA, the CDR3 is TGTGCCAGCAGCTTGCGGGGGGCTGCCCTCTACGAGCAGTACGTC. It yields the protein CASSLRGAALYEQYV.

This sequence joins TRBV7-2 and TRBJ2-4; D gene ambiguous. Germline CDR1 SGHTA, CDR2 FQGNSA. Trimming removed 6 bases at V and 0 bases at J, with 15 bases between. CDR3 length equals 16 residues. The CDR3 sequence is CASSYTWTVAKNIQYF. For the CDR3, the DNA is TGTGCCAGCAGTTACACTTGGACGGTAGCCAAAAACATTCAGTACTTC.

Many counts were recorded for this clonotype. The chain has TRBV10-3 and TRBJ2-1; possible D gene TRBD1, 5 bases. The CDR3 runs 14 residues. Germline V lookup: CDR1 ENHRY, CDR2 SYGVKD. With 2 bases removed from V and 8 bases from J, the gap between germline ends came to 13 bases. CDR3 coding DNA: TGTGCCATCAGTGAGGGGCAGGGTATGGATGAGCAGTTCTTC. Translation gives CAISEGQGMDEQFF.

V gene TRBV18 combines with J gene TRBJ2-5, with no clear D. This CDR3 is built from 15 residues. Germline CDR1 reads KGHSH; CDR2 reads LQKENI. V was trimmed by 6 bases and J by 2 bases, leaving 16 bases between them. Written as DNA, the CDR3 is TGTGCCAGCTCTCAGAACACCCGCCTACAAGAGACCCAGTACTTC. The encoded protein is CASSQNTRLQETQYF. The full variable domain, in which reference TRBV18 and TRBJ2-5 provide the parts outside the CDR3, is NAGVMQNPRHLVRRRGQEARLRCSPMKGHSHVYWYRQLPEEGLKFMVYLQKENIIDESGMPKERFSAEFPKEGPSILRIQQVVRGDSAAYFCASSQNTRLQETQYFGPGTRLLVL.

The V call is TRBV5-1, the J call TRBJ2-5; D may be TRBD1 (6 bases). The germline gives CDR1 SGHRS, CDR2 YFSETQ. V was clipped by 0 bases and J by 4 bases, with 16 bases between them. The CDR3 contains 16 residues. The CDR3 region is CASSLERGRLGETQYF. In DNA, the CDR3 is TGCGCCAGCAGCTTGGAAAGGGGGAGACTGGGAGAGACCCAGTACTTC.

This clonotype was counted at least ten times. V gene TRBV7-9 combines with J gene TRBJ2-7; 9 bases agree with TRBD1. Germline V gene data show CDR1 as SEHNR and CDR2 as FQNEAQ (reference sequence). The CDR3 runs to 16 residues. V shed 6 bases and J 1 base; nucleotides not matched to a gene: 10. The CDR3 sequence: CASSPSDRGDSYEQYF. CDR3 nucleotide sequence: TGTGCCAGCAGTCCATCAGACAGGGGGGATTCCTACGAGCAGTACTTC.

This clonotype was seen a few times. This rearrangement joins TRBV25-1 to TRBJ2-3, with 14 bases lining up with TRBD2. The V and J ends lost 5 bases and 6 bases, in that order; junction bases with no gene match: 7. The CDR3 is 16 residues long. The V gene's germline CDR1 is MGHDK and CDR2 SYGVNS. The CDR3: CASSSLRTSGGDTQYF. DNA of the CDR3: TGTGCCAGCAGTTCACTAAGGACTAGCGGGGGGGATACGCAGTATTTT.

This clonotype was seen a handful of times. J is TRBJ1-5 and V is TRBV7-3; 12 positions agree with TRBD1. The CDR3 length is 15 residues. The V segment lost 3 bases and the J segment 8 bases; nucleotides outside the gene matches: 5. Germline-derived CDR1 and CDR2 are SGHTA and FQGTGA. CDR3 region: CASSLGQGAQEPQHF. The CDR3 DNA reads as TGTGCCAGCAGCTTGGGACAGGGGGCTCAGGAGCCCCAGCATTTT.

This clonotype was counted ten times or more. The chain employs TRBV10-3 and TRBJ2-7; no firm D call. V gave up 0 bases and J gave up 2 bases, with 8 bases separating them. CDR1 ENHRY and CDR2 SYGVKD come from the germline V gene. The CDR3 runs 14 residues. Here the CDR3 reads CAISESYQTYEQYF. CDR3 DNA: TGTGCCATCAGTGAGTCGTATCAGACCTACGAGCAGTACTTC.

This sequence joins TRBV5-1 and TRBJ2-1; TRBD2 agrees at 16 bases. The V gene end was trimmed by 4 bases and the J gene end by 1 base; junction bases not matched to a gene: 14. The germline CDR1 and CDR2 sequences are SGHRS and YFSETQ. The CDR3 covers 21 residues. CDR3 in DNA: TGCGCCAGCAGCCCGCGACAGGGCGGGACTAGCGGGGGGGTATCCTACAATGAGCAGTTCTTC. This codes for CASSPRQGGTSGGVSYNEQFF.

This clonotype occurred a few times. V and J are TRBV4-3 and TRBJ1-1; D remains ambiguous. This CDR3 has 16 amino acids. The V end was cut by 0 bases, the J end by 4 bases, with 15 bases between. The germline V gene encodes CDR1 LGHNA and CDR2 YSLEER. The CDR3: CASSQDPLAGGTEAFF. The CDR3 bases are TGCGCCAGCAGCCAAGACCCCTTGGCAGGAGGCACTGAAGCTTTCTTT.

V usage is TRBV4-3 and J usage is TRBJ2-2; weak D call: TRBD2 (5 bases). Deletions cut 3 bases from V and 6 bases from J, with 8 bases between. CDR3 length: 13 residues. Germline V gene lookup returns CDR1 LGHNA and CDR2 YSLEER. Here the CDR3 DNA reads TGCGCCAGCAGCCAGGGAGTTGCCGGGGAGCTGTTTTTT. Protein: CASSQGVAGELFF.

This sequence joins TRBV6-6 and TRBJ1-2; D is possibly TRBD1 (6 bases). The germline V gene has CDR1 MNHNY and CDR2 SVGAGI (reference sequence). V was cut by 2 bases and J by 8 bases, with 15 bases left in between. The CDR3 loop spans 14 amino acids. CDR3 residues: CASSYNRAGEGYTF. The CDR3 nucleotides are TGTGCCAGCAGTTACAATCGGGCAGGGGAAGGCTACACCTTC.

This clonotype has a count of ten or more. The rearrangement uses TRBV29-1 and TRBJ2-7, with a weak D call TRBD1 (6 bases). CDR1 SQVTM and CDR2 ANQGSEA come from the germline V gene. The V end lost 5 bases, the J end lost 5 bases, and 16 bases lay between the germline ends. The CDR3 is 13 amino acids. CDR3 region: CSVLGGAPNEQYV. The CDR3 nucleotides are TGCAGCGTTCTTGGGGGCGCACCCAACGAGCAGTACGTC.

V gene TRBV19 combines with J gene TRBJ2-7; TRBD1 might be the D (6 bases). V dropped 3 bases and J dropped 2 bases, with 11 bases sitting between them. The CDR3 runs to 14 residues. Germline CDR1 is LNHDA and CDR2 is SQIVND (reference sequence). The CDR3 here is CASSMTGLPYEQYF. The CDR3 bases are TGTGCCAGTAGTATGACAGGATTACCCTACGAGCAGTACTTC.

The genes are TRBV3-1 and TRBJ2-3; 8 positions agree with TRBD2. Trimming cost V 5 bases and J 6 bases; bases outside gene matches: 7. Germline CDR1 reads LGHDT; CDR2 reads YNNKEL (reference sequence). The CDR3 spans 14 residues. As DNA, the CDR3 is TGTGCCAGCAGCTCTGCGGGGGGCGGGGATACGCAGTATTTT. This sequence encodes CASSSAGGGDTQYF.

This clonotype was seen ten or more times. The chain has TRBV20-1 and TRBJ1-3, with 9 bases that match TRBD1. The CDR3 length is 14 residues. Trimming at V came to 5 bases and at J to 4 bases, leaving 6 bases not matched to a gene. Germline V gene sequence: CDR1 DFQATT, CDR2 SNEGSKA (reference sequence). CDR3 amino acids: CSAQQGAGGNTIYF. The CDR3 region has the DNA TGCAGTGCTCAACAGGGGGCAGGAGGAAACACCATATATTTT.

The chain uses TRBV7-6 and TRBJ2-5; D gene uncertain. V was trimmed by 5 bases and J by 1 base, leaving 5 bases between them. Germline-derived CDR1 and CDR2 are SGHVS and FNYEAQ. The CDR3 runs 12 residues. CDR3 protein: CASSPSQETQYF. The CDR3 DNA is TGTGCCAGCAGCCCAAGCCAAGAGACCCAGTACTTC.

This chain connects TRBV20-1 to TRBJ2-3; D may be TRBD2 (6 bases). This CDR3 has 14 amino acids. Between the trimmed V and J ends, which lost 2 bases and 3 bases, there was a span of 12 bases. CDR1 and CDR2 from the germline V gene are DFQATT and SNEGSKA (reference sequence). CDR3 DNA: TGCAGTGCTAGACCGCCCAGCGGGACAGATACGCAGTATTTT. Encoded protein: CSARPPSGTDTQYF.

Only a few counts were recorded for this clonotype. This rearrangement joins TRBV12-3 or TRBV12-4 to TRBJ2-5; the match to TRBD1 covers 10 bases. J was trimmed by 4 bases and V by 6 bases; bases with no gene match: 8. The CDR3 is made up of 15 amino acids. The CDR3 loop reads CASSQRQGAPETQYF. The CDR3 DNA reads TGTGCCAGCAGCCAAAGACAGGGGGCTCCAGAGACCCAGTACTTC.

V usage is TRBV6-6 and J usage is TRBJ1-2, with unresolved D. Deletions cut 0 bases from V and 0 bases from J, with 11 bases between. The CDR3 runs to 16 residues. Germline V gives CDR1 MNHNY, CDR2 SVGAGI (reference sequence). This CDR3 is CASSYSLPGANYGYTF. The CDR3 coding sequence is TGTGCCAGCAGTTACTCCCTTCCCGGGGCTAACTATGGCTACACCTTC.

Ten or more counts support this clonotype. The rearrangement links TRBV20-1 to TRBJ2-3; tentative D call: TRBD1 (6 bases). The length of the CDR3 is 13 residues. The V gene lost 5 bases and the J gene lost 2 bases, with 11 bases spanning the gap. Per the germline V gene, CDR1 is DFQATT and CDR2 is SNEGSKA (reference sequence). CDR3 sequence: CSAQDSTTDTQYF. DNA for the CDR3: TGCAGTGCTCAGGACAGTACCACAGATACGCAGTATTTT.